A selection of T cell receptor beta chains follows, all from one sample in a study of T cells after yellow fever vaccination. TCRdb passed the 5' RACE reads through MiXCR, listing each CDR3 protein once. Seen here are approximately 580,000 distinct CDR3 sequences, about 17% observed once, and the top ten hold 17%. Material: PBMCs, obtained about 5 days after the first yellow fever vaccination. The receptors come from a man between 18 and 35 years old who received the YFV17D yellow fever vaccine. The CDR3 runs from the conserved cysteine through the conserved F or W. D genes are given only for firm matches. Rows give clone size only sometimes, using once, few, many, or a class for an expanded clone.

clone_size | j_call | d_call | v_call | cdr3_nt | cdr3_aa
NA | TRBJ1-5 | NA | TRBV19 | TGTGCCAGTGAAGACAGGCGCAATCAGCCCCAGCATTTT | CASEDRRNQPQHF
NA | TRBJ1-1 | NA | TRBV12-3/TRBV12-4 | TGTGCCAGCAGCCGACAGACGAACACTGAAGCTTTCTTT | CASSRQTNTEAFF
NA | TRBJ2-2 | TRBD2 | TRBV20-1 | TGCAGTGCTAGAGAGGATATGTGGGGGGGGACCGGGGAGCTGTTTTTT | CSAREDMWGGTGELFF
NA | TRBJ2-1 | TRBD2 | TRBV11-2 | TGTGCCAGCAGCACAAGACTAGCTTCAAGCTACAATGAGCAGTTCTTC | CASSTRLASSYNEQFF
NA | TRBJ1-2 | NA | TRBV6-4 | TGTGCCAGCAGTGACGAGAATACGGGGCTATTCACCTTC | CASSDENTGLFTF
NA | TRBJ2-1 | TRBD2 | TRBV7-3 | TGTGCCAGCAGCTACGCTAGCGGGGGGCTCTATGAGCAGTTCTTC | CASSYASGGLYEQFF
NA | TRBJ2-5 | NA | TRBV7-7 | TGTGCCAGCAGCTTAAGAGGCAGCTTCCAAGAGACCCAGTACTTC | CASSLRGSFQETQYF
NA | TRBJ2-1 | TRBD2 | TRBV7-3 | TGTGCCAGCAGCTTAATCGGGGGGGCTGAGCAGTTCTTC | CASSLIGGAEQFF
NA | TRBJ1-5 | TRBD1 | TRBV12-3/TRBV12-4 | TGTGCCAGCAGCCCGATCTTGGGCCAGGGGGATCAGCCCCAGCATTTT | CASSPILGQGDQPQHF
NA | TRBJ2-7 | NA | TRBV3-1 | TGTGCCAGCAGCCCAGGACCCGCCTGCTGGCAGTACTTC | CASSPGPACWQYF
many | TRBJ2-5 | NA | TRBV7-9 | TGTGCCAGCAGCTTAGCCGGACTTGCGGAGACCCAGTACTTC | CASSLAGLAETQYF
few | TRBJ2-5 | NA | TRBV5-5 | TGTGCCAGCAGCTTCCTCGGGGGTGGCGGGGAGACCCAGTACTTC | CASSFLGGGGETQYF
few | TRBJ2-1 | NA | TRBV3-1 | TGTGCCAGCAGCCAAGGGTGGGGGCGTCAGTTCTTC | CASSQGWGRQFF
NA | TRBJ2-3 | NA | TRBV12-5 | TGTGCTAGTGGTCTGCCGTCGGAGGGAGATACGCAGTATTTT | CASGLPSEGDTQYF
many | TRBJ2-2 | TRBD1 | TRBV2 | TGTGCCAGCGGGGGACAGGGGGCGACCGGGGAGCTGTTTTTT | CASGGQGATGELFF
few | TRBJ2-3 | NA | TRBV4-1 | TGCGCCAGCAGCCAAGTCGGGACTGACACAGATACGCAGTATTTT | CASSQVGTDTDTQYF
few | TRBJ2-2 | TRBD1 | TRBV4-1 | TGCGCCAGCAGCCACCGTGGGACAGGGGGAACCGGGGAGCTGTTTTTT | CASSHRGTGGTGELFF
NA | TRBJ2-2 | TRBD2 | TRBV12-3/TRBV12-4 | TGTGCCAGCAGTCCCACCCCGGGACTAGCGGGGACTCTATACACCGGGGAGCTGTTTTTT | CASSPTPGLAGTLYTGELFF
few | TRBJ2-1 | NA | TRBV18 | TGTGCCAGCTCATACGGGACTCCCTCCTACAATGAGCAGTTCTTC | CASSYGTPSYNEQFF
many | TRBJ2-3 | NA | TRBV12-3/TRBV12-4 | TGTGCCAGCACTAACCCGGAGCGGGGCACAGATACGCAGTATTTT | CASTNPERGTDTQYF
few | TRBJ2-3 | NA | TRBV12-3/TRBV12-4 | TGTGCCAGCAGTTTATGGGCTCGGGGGACACCCGCTAGCACAGATACGCAGTATTTT | CASSLWARGTPASTDTQYF
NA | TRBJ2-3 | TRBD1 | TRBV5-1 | TGCGCCAGCAGCAGAGCCGGGACAGGGGGACCCACAGATACGCAGTATTTT | CASSRAGTGGPTDTQYF
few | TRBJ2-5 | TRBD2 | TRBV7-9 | TGTGCCAGCAGCCGCCGGTGGGGGGGTCGAGAGACCCAGTACTTC | CASSRRWGGRETQYF
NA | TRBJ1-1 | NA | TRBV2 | TGTGCCAGCAGTGATCTGGGGCTGAACACTGAAGCTTTCTTT | CASSDLGLNTEAFF
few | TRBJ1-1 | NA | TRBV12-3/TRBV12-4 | TGTGCCAGCAACCTAGGTACTGAAGCTTTCTTT | CASNLGTEAFF
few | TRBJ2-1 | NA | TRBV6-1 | TGTGCCAGCAGCCCATACCCCGTGAATGAGCAGTTCTTC | CASSPYPVNEQFF
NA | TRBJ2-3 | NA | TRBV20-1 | TGCAGTGCTGTCCCCTTCGAGAAATACACAGATACGCAGTATTTT | CSAVPFEKYTDTQYF
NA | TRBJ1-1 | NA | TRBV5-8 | TGTGCCAGCAGCTTGGCTGGCCTTACTGGGCCATCTAGAGGGGCTTTCTTT | CASSLAGLTGPSRGAFF
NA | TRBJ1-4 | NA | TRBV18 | TGTGCCAGCTCACCGGGGACGGTTGCAACTAATGAAAAACTGTTTTTT | CASSPGTVATNEKLFF
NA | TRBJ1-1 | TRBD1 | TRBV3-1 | TGTGCCAGCAGCCATTCAGGGGGCTGGGCCACTGAAGCTTTCTTT | CASSHSGGWATEAFF
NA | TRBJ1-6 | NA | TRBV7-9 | TGTGCCAGCAGCTTAGGCGTTCGGGGGGAGTCACCCCTCCACTTT | CASSLGVRGESPLHF
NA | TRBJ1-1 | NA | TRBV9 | TGTGCCAGCAGCGTAGCGGCGGGGATCACTGAAGCTTTCTTT | CASSVAAGITEAFF
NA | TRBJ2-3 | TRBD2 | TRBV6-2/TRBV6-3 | TGTGCCAGCAGTTTCAGGACGGGACTAGTAAGAGATACGCAGTATTTT | CASSFRTGLVRDTQYF
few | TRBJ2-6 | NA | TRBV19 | TGTGCCAGTAGTATCGTCGGCCCGTTCTCTGGGGCCAACGTCCTGACTTTC | CASSIVGPFSGANVLTF
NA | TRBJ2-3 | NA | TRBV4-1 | TGCGCCAGCAAGGACCTGGCATCTACAGATACGCAGTATTTT | CASKDLASTDTQYF
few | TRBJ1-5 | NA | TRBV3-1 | TGTGCCAGCAGCCAAGGCATACTGCAGCCCCAGCATTTT | CASSQGILQPQHF
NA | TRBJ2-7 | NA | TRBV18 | TGTGCCAGCTCACCAATGCCGATCAGCTCCTACGAGCAGTACTTC | CASSPMPISSYEQYF
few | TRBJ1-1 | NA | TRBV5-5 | TGTGCCAGCAGATCGGGAGGGATTGAAGCTTTCTTT | CASRSGGIEAFF
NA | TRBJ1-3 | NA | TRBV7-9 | TGTGCCAGCAGCTTCAGACCTGGGGGAACCTCTGGAAACACCATATATTTT | CASSFRPGGTSGNTIYF
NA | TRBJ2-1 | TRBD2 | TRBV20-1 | TGCAGTGCTAGTGGTAGCGGGGGGGCCCATCAGTTCTTC | CSASGSGGAHQFF
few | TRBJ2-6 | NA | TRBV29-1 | TGCAGCGTTGCTAGCTCTGGGGCCAACGTCCTGACTTTC | CSVASSGANVLTF
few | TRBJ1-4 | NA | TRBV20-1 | TGCAGCGTCCAAGTGAATAATGAAAAACTGTTTTTT | CSVQVNNEKLFF
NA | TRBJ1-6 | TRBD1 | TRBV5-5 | TGTGCCAGCAGACCCCCGGGACAGCATAATTCACCCCTCCACTTT | CASRPPGQHNSPLHF
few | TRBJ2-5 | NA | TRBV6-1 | TGTGCCAGCAGTGCCCCCAGGAGTCCGGAGACCCAGTACTTC | CASSAPRSPETQYF
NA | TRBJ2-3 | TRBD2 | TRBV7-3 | TGTGCCAGCAGCTTGTTAGCGGGGGGGTTGGATACGCAGTATTTT | CASSLLAGGLDTQYF
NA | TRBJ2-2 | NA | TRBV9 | TGTGCCAGCAGCGTACGGGGCGCGACGGTCGGGGAGCTGTTTTTT | CASSVRGATVGELFF
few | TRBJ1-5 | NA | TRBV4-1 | TGCGCCAGCAGTCCTTACCCACAGGCGTTAGGCAATCAGCCCCAGCATTTT | CASSPYPQALGNQPQHF
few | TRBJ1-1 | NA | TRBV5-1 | TGCGCCAGCAGCTTGCTTCCTCGCGGGTCGAACACTGAAGCTTTCTTT | CASSLLPRGSNTEAFF
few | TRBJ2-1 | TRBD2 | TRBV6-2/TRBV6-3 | TGTGCCAGCAGTTACGGGACTAGCGGGGCGTACAATGAGCAGTTCTTC | CASSYGTSGAYNEQFF
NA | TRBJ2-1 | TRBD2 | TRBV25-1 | TGTGCCAGCAGTGCCGTAGCGGGGGGGCCTAATGAGCAGTTCTTC | CASSAVAGGPNEQFF
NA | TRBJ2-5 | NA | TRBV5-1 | TGCGCCAGCAGCTTGCAGTGGGGTCAAGAGACCCAGTACTTC | CASSLQWGQETQYF
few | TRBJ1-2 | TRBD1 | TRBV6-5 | TGTGCCAGCAGTTACTCCGGGCAGGGGGCCCTCTATGGCTACACCTTC | CASSYSGQGALYGYTF
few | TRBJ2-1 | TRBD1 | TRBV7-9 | TGTGCCAGCAGCTTCCAACAGGGGGCCAATGAGCAGTTCTTC | CASSFQQGANEQFF
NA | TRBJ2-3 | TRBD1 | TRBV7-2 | TGTGCCAGCAGCCCGGCGCAGGGGGGCACAGATACGCAGTATTTT | CASSPAQGGTDTQYF
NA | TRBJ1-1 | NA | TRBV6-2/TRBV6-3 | TGTGCCAGCAGTTACCCTTTCGCTGTTCCAAACACTGAAGCTTTCTTT | CASSYPFAVPNTEAFF